This T cell receptor (beta chain) was found in a study of T cell responses to AZD1222 COVID-19 vaccine. The CDR3 is made up of 15 amino acids. The V gene's germline CDR1 is SGHNT and CDR2 YYREEE (reference sequence). Trimming at V came to 5 bases and at J to 3 bases, leaving 10 bases not matched to a gene. Data came from immunoSEQ multiplex PCR; TCRdb stores just in-frame clones and leaves some out. The sample holds 250,000 to 300,000 clones, 90% to 95% seen once. The starting material was peripheral blood, obtained 28 days after the second AZD1222 dose. The TCR was taken from an adult who received the AZD1222 COVID-19 vaccine. The V and J genes are TRBV5-4 and TRBJ1-2; 7 nucleotides align to TRBD1. The CDR3, as DNA: TGTGCCAGCAGTGCGGGGCAGGGGGAGGACTATGGCTACACCTTC. Amino acids: CASSAGQGEDYGYTF.